This T cell receptor (beta chain) was obtained from a study of breast tumors, draining lymph nodes, adjacent tissues. Overall study findings and caveats: Tumor TCR diversity was below lymph nodes but above nontumor tissue. That most tumor T cells come from lymph nodes remained unproven. Luminal-like breast cancer showed significantly higher tumor–nontumor repertoire similarity than basal-like. Findings are consistent with lymph node origin and intratumoral expansion of most tumor T cells.

This clonotype was detected ten times or more. Its matching antigen is unknown. TCRdb called the multiplex PCR reads again in MiXCR, with one record for every CDR3 protein. Altogether about 20,000 distinct CDR3 sequences are present, roughly 30% being singletons, with the ten largest covering approximately 12%. The V gene lost 11 bases and the J gene lost 2 bases, with 8 bases spanning the gap. The germline V gene has CDR1 SGHTA and CDR2 FQGNSA. The CDR3 has 11 amino acids. This receptor was obtained from a female donor with breast cancer. Some clones in this sample may be carry-over from other donors' samples. This chain uses TRBV7-2 with TRBJ2-3; D gene ambiguous. Sequences were obtained from breast tumor tissue. The CDR3 region has the DNA TGTGCCTCAGCACTCACAGATACGCAGTATTTT. Amino acid sequence: CASALTDTQYF.